This is a list of T cell receptor beta chains from one sample in a study of T cell repertoires in cytomegalovirus infection. These receptors' antigens are unknown. MiXCR was run by TCRdb on the reads, yielding one entry per CDR3 protein. This sample yields tens of thousands of distinct CDR3 sequences, of which around 21% are seen a single time; about 55% belongs to the top ten. The sample was CD8+ T cells from cultured PBMCs, taken from culture after CMV antigen stimulation. The receptors shown here come from a human donor in good health (CMV status not recorded). Some clones in this sample may be carry-over from other donors' samples. Both conserved end residues are part of each CDR3. The D gene is left open where the match is weak. Clone sizes are given selectively: once, few, many, or a class where the clone is expanded.

D	size	V	J	DNA	CDR3
TRBD1	many	TRBV14	TRBJ1-5	TGTGCCAGCAGCCAACATCTATCTCTTCGTTCGGGACAGGGCGGTCAGCCCCAGCATTTT	CASSQHLSLRSGQGGQPQHF
NA	NA	TRBV29-1	TRBJ1-5	TGCAGCGCCGGCCGCGCAGGGGATAATCAGCCCCAGCATTTT	CSAGRAGDNQPQHF
NA	NA	TRBV27	TRBJ2-2	TGTGCCAGCACTCGGGGAATCACCGGGGAGCTGTTTTTT	CASTRGITGELFF
NA	many	TRBV27	TRBJ2-2	TGTGCCAGCAGCCTGGGCGGATCCACCGGGGAGCTGTTTTTT	CASSLGGSTGELFF
TRBD1	many	TRBV20-1	TRBJ2-7	TGCAGTGCTAGTGACAGGGAGACCTTACAGGGGTCGAACGAGCAGTACTTC	CSASDRETLQGSNEQYF
NA	NA	TRBV10-3	TRBJ1-2	TGTGCCATCAGTGACGGGGGGGAGTCTAACTATGGCTACACCTTC	CAISDGGESNYGYTF
NA	many	TRBV11-2	TRBJ2-2	TGTGCCAGCAGCGGTGGGGTCGGGGAGCTGTTTTTT	CASSGGVGELFF
NA	NA	TRBV27	TRBJ1-1	TGTGCCAGCAGTGCCGACCTGCTAGCGAACACTGAAGCTTTCTTT	CASSADLLANTEAFF
NA	NA	TRBV7-6	TRBJ2-7	TGTGCCAGCAGTTCCCAGCCCAGACAGGCGGACTACGAGCAGTACTTC	CASSSQPRQADYEQYF
TRBD2	many	TRBV7-2	TRBJ2-7	TGTGCCAGCAGCCAGACTAGCGGGGGACCCTACGAGCAGTACTTC	CASSQTSGGPYEQYF
NA	NA	TRBV28	TRBJ2-5	TGTGCCAGCAGTCCAGATGTTGGACAAGAGACCCAGTACTTC	CASSPDVGQETQYF
TRBD1	once	TRBV9	TRBJ2-6	TGTGCCAGCAGCCTACGGGACAGACGATCTGGGGCCAACGTCCTGACTTTC	CASSLRDRRSGANVLTF
NA	NA	TRBV19	TRBJ2-2	TGTGCCAGTAACAGGGGCGGAGGGGTAAACACCGGGGAGCTGTTTTTT	CASNRGGGVNTGELFF
NA	NA	TRBV7-2	TRBJ1-2	TGTGCCAGCAGCTTACGCAGGGAGGATGGCTACACCTTC	CASSLRREDGYTF
TRBD1	NA	TRBV15	TRBJ1-4	TGTGCCACCAGCAGAGAGACAGGGGGCTATGAAAAACTGTTTTTT	CATSRETGGYEKLFF
TRBD1	NA	TRBV11-2	TRBJ2-5	TGTGCCAGCAGCTTATTAGGGGGCGAAGAGACCCAGTACTTC	CASSLLGGEETQYF
TRBD1	NA	TRBV20-1	TRBJ2-5	TGCAGTGCTAAAACCCTATTGGACAGGGAGGTTTCTGAGACCCAGTACTTC	CSAKTLLDREVSETQYF
TRBD1	NA	TRBV6-8	TRBJ2-5	TGTGCCAGCAGTGGCTCCGGGACAGGGGCTTGGGAGACCCAGTACTTC	CASSGSGTGAWETQYF
NA	NA	TRBV6-5	TRBJ2-5	TGTGCCAGCAGTTACATATCCCAAGAGACCCAGTACTTC	CASSYISQETQYF
NA	few	TRBV3-1	TRBJ1-1	TGTGCCAGCAGCCAATACTCGAGCCCGGACACTGAAGCTTTCTTT	CASSQYSSPDTEAFF
NA	NA	TRBV4-2	TRBJ2-7	TGTGCCAGCAGCCAAGCACCCACGAGGGGGGTCGAGCAGTACTTC	CASSQAPTRGVEQYF
NA	NA	TRBV6-5	TRBJ2-7	TGTGCCAGCAGTCCAGGCGGAGAGCAGTACTTC	CASSPGGEQYF
NA	many	TRBV7-9	TRBJ1-4	TGTGCCAGCAGCCGGGAGCGGGTTCGACAGAATGAAAAACTGTTTTTT	CASSRERVRQNEKLFF
NA	many	TRBV7-6	TRBJ1-1	TGTGCCAGCAGCCCCTATACACAAGGGGCGCTTTTTTTCTTT	CASSPYTQGALFFF
TRBD1	NA	TRBV11-3	TRBJ2-2	TGTGCCAGCAGAAAGCAGGGGGCGAACACCGGGGAGCTGTTTTTT	CASRKQGANTGELFF
TRBD2	few	TRBV7-4	TRBJ2-2	TGTGCCAGCAGCTTCCGCGGGGGGGCTCGAACCGGGGAGCTGTTTTTT	CASSFRGGARTGELFF
TRBD1	few	TRBV27	TRBJ1-1	TGTGCCAGCAAGTTGGAGGGACAGGCTTTGAACACTGAAGCTTTCTTT	CASKLEGQALNTEAFF
TRBD1	many	TRBV11-2	TRBJ2-7	TGTGCCAGCAGCTTAGATTTAGGGGGACAGTCGAGCCACGAGCAGTACTTC	CASSLDLGGQSSHEQYF
NA	NA	TRBV6-5	TRBJ2-7	TGTGCCAGCAGTTACGGCACCACCTCCGAGCAGTACTTC	CASSYGTTSEQYF
NA	NA	TRBV19	TRBJ2-6	TGTGCCAGTAGTACGTCCGGGGGAGGAGGAGCTGGGGCCAACGTCCTGACTTTC	CASSTSGGGGAGANVLTF
NA	many	TRBV19	TRBJ2-7	TGTGCCAGTAGTATAGGAGGCAGGGCGGTCTACGAGCAGTACTTC	CASSIGGRAVYEQYF
TRBD2	few	TRBV7-9	TRBJ2-3	TGTGCCAGCAGCCCTCCCGGGACTAGCGAGCGCACAGATACGCAGTATTTT	CASSPPGTSERTDTQYF
NA	many	TRBV3-1	TRBJ2-7	TGTGCCAGCAGCCAAGTACGGCGTCGAGAGCAGTACTTC	CASSQVRRREQYF
TRBD2	many	TRBV10-3	TRBJ2-5	TGTGCCATCGGCGGGGGAGACCAAGAGACCCAGTACTTC	CAIGGGDQETQYF
NA	NA	TRBV3-1	TRBJ1-6	TGTGCCAGCAGCCAAGGATACTCGAACAATTCACCCCTCCACTTT	CASSQGYSNNSPLHF
NA	NA	TRBV25-1	TRBJ1-4	TGTGCCAGCAGTGAAGTAACAGTTGAAAAACTGTTTTTT	CASSEVTVEKLFF
TRBD2	NA	TRBV3-1	TRBJ2-1	TGTGCCAGCAGCCAAGATGATATTTGGGGGGGGGAGTTCTTC	CASSQDDIWGGEFF
NA	NA	TRBV27	TRBJ2-1	TGTGCCAGCAGAGGATCCGAGAGCTCCTACAATGAGCAGTTCTTC	CASRGSESSYNEQFF
NA	NA	TRBV2	TRBJ2-3	TGTGCCAGCACTCCCGGGACTCCGGATACGCAGTATTTT	CASTPGTPDTQYF
TRBD1	NA	TRBV6-6	TRBJ2-7	TGTGCCAGCAGTTGGGTGGGGACAGGGCAGTCCTACGAGCAGTACTTC	CASSWVGTGQSYEQYF
TRBD1	many	TRBV7-6	TRBJ1-2	TGTGCCAGCAGCCCTACCCTGGACAGGGGGCCCGGCTATGGCTACACCTTC	CASSPTLDRGPGYGYTF
NA	few	TRBV12-3/TRBV12-4	TRBJ1-2	TGTGCCAGCACCTTTGGGGGGGCTGGTTTCACCTTC	CASTFGGAGFTF
TRBD1	many	TRBV7-2	TRBJ1-5	TGTGCCAGCAGCACTCGACAGGGCTACAATCAGCCCCAGCATTTT	CASSTRQGYNQPQHF
NA	many	TRBV12-3/TRBV12-4	TRBJ2-1	TGTGCCAGCACCCCAGGCGATGAGCAGTTCTTC	CASTPGDEQFF
NA	once	TRBV6-8	TRBJ1-1	TGTGCCAGCAGTTTGGGACATCCGAACACTGAAGCTTTCTTT	CASSLGHPNTEAFF
NA	few	TRBV4-3	TRBJ2-2	TGCGCCAGCAGCCAAGATCTAGGGTGGGAGCTGTTTTTT	CASSQDLGWELFF
NA	many	TRBV12-3/TRBV12-4	TRBJ2-7	TGTGCCAGCGGAGACAGTTTAAGCTCCTACGAGCAGTACTTC	CASGDSLSSYEQYF
NA	many	TRBV5-6	TRBJ1-5	TGTGCCAGCAGCCTACATACCGGGACACTTAATCAGCCCCAGCATTTT	CASSLHTGTLNQPQHF
NA	NA	TRBV11-3	TRBJ1-6	TGTGCCAGCAGCTTAGATCCCCCGAATTCACCCCTCCACTTT	CASSLDPPNSPLHF
TRBD2	many	TRBV7-6	TRBJ2-5	TGTGCCAGCAGCTTAAGGCAGCGGGAGTTTTTAGAGACCCAGTACTTC	CASSLRQREFLETQYF